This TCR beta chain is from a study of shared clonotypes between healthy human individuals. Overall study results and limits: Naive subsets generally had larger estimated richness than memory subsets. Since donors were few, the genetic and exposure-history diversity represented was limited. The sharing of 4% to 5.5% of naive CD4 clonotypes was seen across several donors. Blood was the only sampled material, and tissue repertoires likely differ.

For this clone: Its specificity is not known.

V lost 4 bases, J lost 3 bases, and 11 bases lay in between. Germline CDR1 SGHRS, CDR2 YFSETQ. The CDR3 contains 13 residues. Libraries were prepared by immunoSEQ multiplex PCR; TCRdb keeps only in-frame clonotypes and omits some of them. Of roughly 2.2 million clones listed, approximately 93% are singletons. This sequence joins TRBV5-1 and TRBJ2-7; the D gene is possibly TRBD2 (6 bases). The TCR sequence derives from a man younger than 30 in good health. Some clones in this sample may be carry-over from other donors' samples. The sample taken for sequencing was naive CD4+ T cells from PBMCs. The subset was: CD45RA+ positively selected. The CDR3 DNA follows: TGCGCCAGCAGCAAACCGGGGGACTACGAGCAGTACTTC. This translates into CASSKPGDYEQYF.